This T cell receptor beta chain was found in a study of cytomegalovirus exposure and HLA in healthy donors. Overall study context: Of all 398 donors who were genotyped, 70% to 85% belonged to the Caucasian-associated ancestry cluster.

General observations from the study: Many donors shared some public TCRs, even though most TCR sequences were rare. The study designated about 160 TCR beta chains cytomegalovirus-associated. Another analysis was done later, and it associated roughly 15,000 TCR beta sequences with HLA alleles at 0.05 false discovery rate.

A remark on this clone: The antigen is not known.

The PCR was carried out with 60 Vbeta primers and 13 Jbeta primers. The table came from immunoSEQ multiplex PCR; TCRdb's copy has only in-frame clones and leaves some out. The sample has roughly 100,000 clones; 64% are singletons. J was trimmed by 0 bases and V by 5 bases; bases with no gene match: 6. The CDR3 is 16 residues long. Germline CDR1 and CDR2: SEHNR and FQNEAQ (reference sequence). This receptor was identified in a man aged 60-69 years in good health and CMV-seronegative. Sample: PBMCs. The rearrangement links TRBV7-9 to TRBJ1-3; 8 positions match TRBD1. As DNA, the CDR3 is TGTGCCAGCAGCCCTCGACAGGGGAGCTCTGGAAACACCATATATTTT. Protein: CASSPRQGSSGNTIYF.